This passage covers 11 T cell receptor beta chains from one sample sequenced in a study of CD8 T cells in ankylosing spondylitis. TCRdb recomputed calls from the 5' RACE reads with MiXCR, one row per CDR3 protein. This sample has about 260,000 distinct CDR3 sequences, with approximately 24% found just once. Specimen: blood, either unsorted or a sorted T cell fraction (not recorded which). These receptors were collected from a male donor with ankylosing spondylitis or in good health (not recorded which).

This clonotype was counted between two and nine times. The chain carries TRBV6-4 and TRBJ1-6; D is possibly TRBD1 (5 bases). The CDR3 spans 13 residues. Trimming stripped 0 bases from V and 10 bases from J, with 7 bases between. Germline loops: CDR1 MRHNA, CDR2 SNTAGT. The CDR3 loop reads CASSDSEGSPLHF. In nucleotides, the CDR3 is TGTGCCAGCAGTGACTCCGAGGGGTCACCCCTCCACTTT.

As regards this clonotype: This may stem from a read error, because a much larger clone lies one nucleotide away. V and J are TRBV5-1 and TRBJ2-1; TRBD2 aligns across 11 bases. Germline loops: CDR1 SGHRS, CDR2 YFSETQ. CDR3 length: 15 amino acids. The V segment lost 0 bases and the J segment 6 bases; nucleotides outside the gene matches: 2. CDR3 bases: TGCGCCAGCAGCTTGGAGCTAGCGGGGGGCAATGAGCAGTTCTTC. Translation: CASSLELAGGNEQFF.

The CDR3 DNA sequence: TGTGCCATCAGTGAGTCTGTTGCTCCGCGACGGACAAGCTCTGGGGCCAACGTCCTGACTTTC. Amino acids: CAISESVAPRRTSSGANVLTF. The chain recombines TRBV10-3 with TRBJ2-6; D possibly corresponds to TRBD1 (5 bases). The ends were cut back, 0 bases at V and 0 bases at J, with 21 bases in the middle. The CDR3 is 21 residues long. Germline V CDR1 and CDR2: ENHRY, SYGVKD.

Only a few counts were recorded for this clonotype. The chain joins TRBV20-1 to TRBJ2-7; 8 bases are a match to TRBD2. CDR1 and CDR2 from the germline V gene are DFQATT and SNEGSKA (reference sequence). This CDR3 spans 14 amino acids. Trimming at V came to 4 bases and at J to 0 bases, leaving 5 bases not matched to a gene. CDR3 region: CSAKLAVSSYEQYF. For the CDR3, the DNA is TGCAGTGCTAAACTAGCGGTGAGCTCCTACGAGCAGTACTTC.

The chain is built from TRBV20-1 and TRBJ2-1; 9 bases line up with TRBD2. The CDR3 runs 15 residues. Looked up from germline, CDR1 is DFQATT and CDR2 is SNEGSKA (reference sequence). J lost 7 bases, V lost 0 bases, and 7 bases had no gene match. The CDR3 nucleotides are TGCAGTGCTAGAGATTTGCGGGGGGGCCGGAATGAGCAGTTCTTC. This translates into CSARDLRGGRNEQFF.

This clonotype was picked up many times. This chain's CDR3 is CASSRRDGNSPLHF. CDR3 in DNA: TGTGCCAGCAGTCGCCGGGACGGTAATTCACCCCTCCACTTT. The chain has TRBV6-1 and TRBJ1-6; possible D gene TRBD1, 5 bases. Germline values: CDR1 MNHNS, CDR2 SASEGT. The CDR3 is 14 amino acids. Trimming removed 5 bases at V and 6 bases at J, with 11 bases between.

Remarks on this clonotype: This could be a read error, since a much larger clone is one nucleotide away. This rearrangement joins TRBV12-3 or TRBV12-4 to TRBJ2-3; D is perhaps TRBD2 (6 bases). The CDR3 runs to 13 residues. The V and J ends lost 8 bases and 7 bases respectively, with 16 bases between them. CDR3: CASGQDYSNTQYF. CDR3 in DNA: TGTGCCAGCGGCCAGGACTACTCCAATACGCAGTATTTT.

This clonotype was counted many times. V gene TRBV6-4 combines with J gene TRBJ1-5; D is perhaps TRBD1 (6 bases). Trimming left V 7 bases short and J 3 bases short, with 13 bases between. There are 14 residues in the CDR3. The germline gives CDR1 MRHNA, CDR2 SNTAGT. CDR3 sequence reads: CASIIGQYNQPQHF. The CDR3 coding sequence is TGTGCCAGCATAATCGGACAGTACAATCAGCCCCAGCATTTT.

This clonotype showed up many times. The chain recombines TRBV6-5 with TRBJ1-1, with a possible D match to TRBD1 (5 bases). This CDR3 comprises 12 residues. V dropped 5 bases and J dropped 5 bases, with 9 bases sitting between them. Per the germline V gene, CDR1 is MNHEY and CDR2 is SVGAGI. The DNA of the CDR3 is TGTGCCAGCAGTCGGGACGTTACTGAAGCTTTCTTT. It translates to CASSRDVTEAFF.

The table lists this clonotype with many counts. This rearrangement joins TRBV12-3 or TRBV12-4 to TRBJ2-2; 7 nucleotides line up with TRBD1. The CDR3 is 14 amino acids. The trim removed 5 bases at V and 4 bases at J, leaving 4 bases unmatched. CDR3 loop: CASSGQAITGELFF. As DNA, the CDR3 is TGTGCCAGCAGTGGACAGGCGATCACCGGGGAGCTGTTTTTT.

CDR3 nucleotide sequence: TGTGCCAGCAGGCCTAGCGGGGGACGATACAATGAGCAGTTCTTC. It yields the protein CASRPSGGRYNEQFF. This sequence joins TRBV12-3 or TRBV12-4 and TRBJ2-1, with 10 bases aligning to TRBD2. The CDR3 covers 15 residues. V shed 6 bases, J shed 4 bases, and the junction held 6 bases outside the gene matches.